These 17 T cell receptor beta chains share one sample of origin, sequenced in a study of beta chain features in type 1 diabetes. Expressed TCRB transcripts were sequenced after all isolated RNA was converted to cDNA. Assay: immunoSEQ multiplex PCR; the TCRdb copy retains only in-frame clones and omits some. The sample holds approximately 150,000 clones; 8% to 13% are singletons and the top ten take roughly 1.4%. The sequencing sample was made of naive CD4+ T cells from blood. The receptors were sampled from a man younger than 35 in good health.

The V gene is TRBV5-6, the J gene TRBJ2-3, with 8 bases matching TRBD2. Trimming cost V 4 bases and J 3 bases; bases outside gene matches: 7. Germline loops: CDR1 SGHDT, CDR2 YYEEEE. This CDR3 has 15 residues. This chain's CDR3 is CASSPGGGRTDTQYF. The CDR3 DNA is TGTGCCAGCAGCCCCGGCGGGGGGAGAACAGATACGCAGTATTTT. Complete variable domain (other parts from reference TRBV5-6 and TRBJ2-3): DAGVTQSPTHLIKTRGQQVTLRCSPKSGHDTVSWYQQALGQGPQFIFQYYEEEERQRGNFPDRFSGHQFPNYSSELNVNALLLGDSALYLCASSPGGGRTDTQYFGPGTRLTVL.

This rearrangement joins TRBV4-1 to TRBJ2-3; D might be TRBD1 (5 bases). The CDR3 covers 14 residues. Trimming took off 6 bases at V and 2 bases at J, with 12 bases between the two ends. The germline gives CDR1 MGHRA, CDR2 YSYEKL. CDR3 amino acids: CASRLDRVTDTQYF. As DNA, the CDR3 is TGCGCCAGCAGGCTTGACAGAGTCACAGATACGCAGTATTTT.

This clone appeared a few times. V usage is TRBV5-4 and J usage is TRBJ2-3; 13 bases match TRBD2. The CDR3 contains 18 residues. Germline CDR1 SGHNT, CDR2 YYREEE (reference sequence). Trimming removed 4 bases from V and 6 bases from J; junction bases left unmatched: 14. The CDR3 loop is CASSRQSTGLAGRDTQYF. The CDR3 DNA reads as TGTGCCAGCAGCCGACAGTCAACGGGACTAGCGGGGAGGGATACGCAGTATTTT.

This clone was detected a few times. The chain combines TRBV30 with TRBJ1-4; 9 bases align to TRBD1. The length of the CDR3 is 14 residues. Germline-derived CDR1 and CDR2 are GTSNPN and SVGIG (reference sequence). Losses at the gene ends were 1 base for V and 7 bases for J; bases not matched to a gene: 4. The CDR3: CAWSGDRAGEKLFF. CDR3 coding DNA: TGTGCCTGGAGTGGGGACAGGGCGGGTGAAAAACTGTTTTTT.

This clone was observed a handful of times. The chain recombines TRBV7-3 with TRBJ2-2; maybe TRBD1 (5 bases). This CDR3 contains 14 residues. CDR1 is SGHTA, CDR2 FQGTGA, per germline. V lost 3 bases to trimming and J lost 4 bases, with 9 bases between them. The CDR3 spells CASSLGQTTGELFF. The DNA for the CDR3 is TGTGCCAGCAGCTTGGGGCAGACCACCGGGGAGCTGTTTTTT.

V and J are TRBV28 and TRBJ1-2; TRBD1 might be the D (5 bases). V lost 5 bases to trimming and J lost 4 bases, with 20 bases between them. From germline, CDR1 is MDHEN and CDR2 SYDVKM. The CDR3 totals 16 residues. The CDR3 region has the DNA TGTGCCAGCAGTCCCCGGGGGAAGGGACGCCCCTATGGCTACACCTTC. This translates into CASSPRGKGRPYGYTF.

CDR3 DNA: TGTGCCAGCAGTAGAAACGGACAGGGGGCGAGTTATGGCTACACCTTC. As protein: CASSRNGQGASYGYTF. The rearrangement links TRBV7-2 to TRBJ1-2, with 11 bases identical to TRBD1. V was clipped by 6 bases and J by 5 bases; unmatched bases: 11. CDR1 and CDR2 (germline): SGHTA, FQGNSA. The CDR3 contains 16 residues.

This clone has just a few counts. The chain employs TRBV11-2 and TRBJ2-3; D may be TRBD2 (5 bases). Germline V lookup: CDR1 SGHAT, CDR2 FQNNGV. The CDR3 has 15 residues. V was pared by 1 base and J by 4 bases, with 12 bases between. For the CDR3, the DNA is TGTGCCAGCAGCTTAGGGATAGGGCGGGCAGATACGCAGTATTTT. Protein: CASSLGIGRADTQYF.

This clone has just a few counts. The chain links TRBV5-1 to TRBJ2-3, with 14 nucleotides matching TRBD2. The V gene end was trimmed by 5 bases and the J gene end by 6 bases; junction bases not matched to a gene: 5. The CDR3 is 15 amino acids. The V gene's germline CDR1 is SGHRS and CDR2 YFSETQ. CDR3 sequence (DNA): TGCGCCAGCAGGTGGGGACTAGCGGGGGCCGATACGCAGTATTTT. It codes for CASRWGLAGADTQYF.

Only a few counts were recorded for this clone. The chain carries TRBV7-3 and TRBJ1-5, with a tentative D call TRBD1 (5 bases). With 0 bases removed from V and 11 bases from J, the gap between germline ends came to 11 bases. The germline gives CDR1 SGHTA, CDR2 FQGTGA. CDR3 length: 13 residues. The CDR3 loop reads CASSLTGGETQHF. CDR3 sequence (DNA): TGTGCCAGCAGCTTAACGGGGGGGGAAACCCAGCATTTT.

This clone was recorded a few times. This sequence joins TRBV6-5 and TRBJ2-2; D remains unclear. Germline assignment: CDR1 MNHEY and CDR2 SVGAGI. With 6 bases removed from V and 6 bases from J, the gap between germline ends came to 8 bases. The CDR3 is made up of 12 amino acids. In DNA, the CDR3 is TGTGCCAGCAGACCCCAGGCCGGGGAGCTGTTTTTT. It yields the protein CASRPQAGELFF.

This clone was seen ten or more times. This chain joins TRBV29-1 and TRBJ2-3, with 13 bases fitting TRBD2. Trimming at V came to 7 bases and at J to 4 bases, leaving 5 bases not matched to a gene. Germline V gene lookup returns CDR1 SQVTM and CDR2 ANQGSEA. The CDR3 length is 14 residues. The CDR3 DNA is TGCAGCGCAACTAGCGGGGGGGGTGCAGATACGCAGTATTTT. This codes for CSATSGGGADTQYF.

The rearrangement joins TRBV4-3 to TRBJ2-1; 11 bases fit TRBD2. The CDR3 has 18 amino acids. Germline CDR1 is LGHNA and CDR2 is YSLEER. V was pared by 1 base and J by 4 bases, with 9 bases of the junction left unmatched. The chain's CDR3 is CASSQAGPSGGLYNEQFF. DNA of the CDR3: TGCGCCAGCAGCCAAGCTGGGCCTAGCGGGGGGTTATACAATGAGCAGTTCTTC.

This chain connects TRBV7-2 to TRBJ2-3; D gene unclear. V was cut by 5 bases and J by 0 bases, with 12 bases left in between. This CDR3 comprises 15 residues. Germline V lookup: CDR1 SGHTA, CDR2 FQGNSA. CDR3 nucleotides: TGTGCCAGCAGCGCTTCCGGGTTAAGCACAGATACGCAGTATTTT. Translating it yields CASSASGLSTDTQYF.

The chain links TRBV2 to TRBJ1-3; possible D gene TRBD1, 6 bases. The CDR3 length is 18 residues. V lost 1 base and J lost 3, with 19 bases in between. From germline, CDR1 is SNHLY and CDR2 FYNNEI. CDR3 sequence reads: CASSEGGRGWTRGNTIYF. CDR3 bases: TGTGCCAGCAGTGAAGGCGGCAGGGGCTGGACTCGTGGAAACACCATATATTTT.

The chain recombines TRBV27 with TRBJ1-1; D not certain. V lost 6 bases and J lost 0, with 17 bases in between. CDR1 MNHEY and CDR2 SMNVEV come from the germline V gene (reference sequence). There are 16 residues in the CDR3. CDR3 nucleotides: TGTGCCAGCAGCCCTTTATATACAGCTATGAACACTGAAGCTTTCTTT. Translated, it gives CASSPLYTAMNTEAFF.

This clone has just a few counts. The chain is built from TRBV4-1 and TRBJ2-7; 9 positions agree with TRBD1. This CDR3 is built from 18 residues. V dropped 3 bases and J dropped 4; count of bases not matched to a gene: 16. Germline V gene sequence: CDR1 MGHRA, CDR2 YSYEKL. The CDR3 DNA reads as TGCGCCAGCAGCCAGGGGATCCTCCGGGACAGGGTCGGGTACGAGCAGTACTTC. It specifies CASSQGILRDRVGYEQYF.